The 6 T cell receptor beta chains reported below all come from one sample, sequenced in a study of Graves' ophthalmopathy and Graves' hyperthyroidism. Researchers took RNA transcripts and amplified TCR beta CDR3 regions from them. The first-round RT-PCR employed HTBI primers together with the Qiagen OneStep RT-PCR kit. A multiplex PCR was then performed as the second round. One entry per CDR3 protein results from TCRdb running MiXCR on the multiplex PCR reads. This sample yields about 1.2 million distinct CDR3 sequences, of which about two fifths are seen a single time; 11% belongs to the top ten. Sequenced: peripheral blood or thyroid tissue (not recorded which). These receptors all come from an adult man with Graves' hyperthyroidism.

Ten or more counts support this clonotype. The chain is built from TRBV19 and TRBJ2-2; maybe TRBD2 (5 bases). V lost 5 bases to trimming and J lost 3 bases, with 7 bases between them. There are 13 residues in the CDR3. Per the germline V gene, CDR1 is LNHDA and CDR2 is SQIVND (reference sequence). The CDR3 loop reads CASSLSDTGELFF. The CDR3 coding sequence is TGTGCCAGTAGTCTTAGCGACACCGGGGAGCTGTTTTTT.

This clonotype was found many times. The CDR3 DNA is TGCAGTGCCACCCAGCGCGAAGAGCAGTACTTC. Protein sequence: CSATQREEQYF. The chain recombines TRBV20-1 with TRBJ2-7; no firm D call. The V end lost 6 bases, the J end lost 7 bases, and 13 bases lay between the germline ends. Germline V gives CDR1 DFQATT, CDR2 SNEGSKA (reference sequence). The CDR3 sequence is 11 residues long.

This clonotype appeared many times. The rearrangement links TRBV12-3 or TRBV12-4 to TRBJ2-7; D is perhaps TRBD2 (6 bases). The CDR3 length is 11 residues. V shed 6 bases and J shed 6 bases, with 9 bases lying between them. The CDR3 region has the DNA TGTGCCAGCAGCCACGGGAGCGAGCAGTACTTC. The encoded protein is CASSHGSEQYF.

A few counts support this clonotype. The chain has TRBV7-2 and TRBJ2-7, with 10 bases lining up with TRBD1. The CDR3 covers 15 residues. The V segment lost 5 bases and the J segment 3 bases; nucleotides outside the gene matches: 7. The V gene's germline CDR1 is SGHTA and CDR2 FQGNSA. CDR3 nucleotide sequence: TGTGCCAGCAGCGAAGACAGGGGGCCATTCTACGAGCAGTACTTC. As protein: CASSEDRGPFYEQYF.

This clonotype has a count of ten or more. CDR3 sequence reads: CSVEEKLTGAPQETQYF. In nucleotides, the CDR3 is TGCAGCGTTGAAGAAAAGCTGACAGGGGCGCCTCAAGAGACCCAGTACTTC. The chain combines TRBV29-1 with TRBJ2-5; 8 bases match TRBD1. Unmatched junction bases numbered 11, after V lost 0 bases and J lost 2 bases. CDR3 size: 17 residues. Germline V lookup: CDR1 SQVTM, CDR2 ANQGSEA.

With regard to this clonotype: A read error is possible here, since a much larger clone lies one base away. The conserved closing phenylalanine or tryptophan is absent in this CDR3, likely reflecting a read error. The genes are TRBV19 and TRBJ1-2; D may be TRBD1 (6 bases). V lost 10 bases, J lost 6 bases, and 24 bases lay in between. CDR3 length equals 15 residues. Per the germline V gene, CDR1 is LNHDA and CDR2 is SQIVND (reference sequence). The chain's CDR3 is CAIQKPGVRAHGYTL. As DNA, the CDR3 is TGTGCCATCCAGAAACCAGGGGTACGGGCGCATGGCTACACCCTC.